This entry describes one T cell receptor (beta chain). In the source study's methods: Researchers report that nucleated cell counts were estimated from reference gene primer amplification. The protocol was immunoSEQ multiplex PCR, while the TCRdb copy is restricted to in-frame clones and leaves out a portion. From that table come the V and J calls and clone size; the DNA was used to work out D and trimming. The sample contains around 150,000 clones, more than 75% of which appear only once. The sample comes from a study of blood T cell repertoires in COVID-19. Study at large: Sites in the United States, Italy and Spain provided acute and convalescent COVID-19 samples. The cDNA or gDNA used as material had been derived from T cells, B-cell-depleted T cells, or PBMCs.

The germline V and J ends were trimmed by 3 bases and 2 bases, with 4 bases remaining between them. The CDR3 sequence is 13 residues long. Germline V gene lookup returns CDR1 SGHDN and CDR2 FVKESK. Followed over time, Seattle patients had been enrolled while infection was active. This receptor was taken from a woman in her sixties or seventies with COVID-19, enrolled during active disease. The V and J genes are TRBV14 and TRBJ2-2; D unclear. Specimen: peripheral blood. CDR3 sequence: CASSHINTGELFF. The CDR3 DNA is TGTGCCAGCAGCCACATCAACACCGGGGAGCTGTTTTTT.